These 27 T cell receptor beta chains share one sample of origin, sequenced in a study of spatial heterogeneity in lung cancer. Regarding time point: blood at routine non-recurrence follow-up after resection. TCRdb reprocessed the 5' RACE reads with MiXCR, giving one entry per CDR3 protein. Of more than 40,000 distinct CDR3 sequences detected, 22% appear once; the ten largest clones hold about 7%. The source material was PBMCs, sampled at follow-up. Receptors originate from a female donor with early-stage non-small cell lung cancer.

This clonotype has at least ten counts. The V and J genes are TRBV5-1 and TRBJ1-2, with D unclear. Trimming pared 2 bases from V and 3 bases from J, leaving 8 bases between. Germline CDR1 reads SGHRS; CDR2 reads YFSETQ. This CDR3 spans 13 amino acids. The DNA for the CDR3 is TGCGCCAGCAGCTTTAATGGTGACTATGGCTACACCTTC. It codes for CASSFNGDYGYTF.

This clonotype has a count of ten or more. The rearrangement links TRBV10-3 to TRBJ2-7; TRBD2 aligns across 9 bases. V was clipped by 4 bases and J by 2 bases; unmatched bases: 9. Germline V gene sequence: CDR1 ENHRY, CDR2 SYGVKD. The CDR3 runs 16 residues. DNA of the CDR3: TGTGCCATCAGTGGTCGACCGGCGGGAGGGACCTACGAGCAGTACTTC. Protein: CAISGRPAGGTYEQYF.

V gene TRBV29-1 combines with J gene TRBJ1-1; 10 nucleotides line up with TRBD1. This CDR3 comprises 15 residues. The trim removed 7 bases at V and 2 bases at J, leaving 10 bases unmatched. Germline lookup yields CDR1 SQVTM and CDR2 ANQGSEA. CDR3 region: CSAIGQGGINTEAFF. The CDR3 nucleotides are TGCAGCGCGATTGGACAGGGGGGGATTAACACTGAAGCTTTCTTT.

V usage is TRBV4-1 and J usage is TRBJ2-1; D could derive from TRBD1 or TRBD2 (7 bases each). CDR1 is MGHRA, CDR2 YSYEKL, per germline. The CDR3 is 16 amino acids. The germline V and J ends were trimmed by 0 bases and 7 bases, with 16 bases remaining between them. The DNA of the CDR3 is TGCGCCAGCAGCCAAGAAGGGAGGGGGCCTCTAAATGAGCAGTTCTTC. This translates into CASSQEGRGPLNEQFF.

The chain links TRBV20-1 to TRBJ2-1; TRBD2 matches 8 bases. V shed 2 bases, J shed 6 bases, and the junction held 9 bases outside the gene matches. The CDR3 spans 15 residues. Germline assignment: CDR1 DFQATT and CDR2 SNEGSKA (reference sequence). CDR3 sequence (DNA): TGCAGTGCTAGAAAGGTCCGGGGGGGCTCCAATGAGCAGTTCTTC. Translated, it gives CSARKVRGGSNEQFF.

This rearrangement joins TRBV2 to TRBJ2-1; 7 bases agree with TRBD2. With V trimmed by 8 bases and J by 6 bases, 7 bases remained unmatched. CDR1 and CDR2 (germline): SNHLY, FYNNEI. This CDR3 comprises 13 residues. The CDR3: CASSRWGGNEQFF. The CDR3 DNA reads as TGTGCCAGCTCGCGCTGGGGGGGCAATGAGCAGTTCTTC. The whole variable domain, filled in from reference TRBV2 and TRBJ2-1, reads EPEVTQTPSHQVTQMGQEVILRCVPISNHLYFYWYRQILGQKVEFLVSFYNNEISEKSEIFDDQFSVERPDGSNFTLKIRSTKLEDSAMYFCASSRWGGNEQFFGPGTRLTVL.

This clonotype was recorded many times. V is TRBV7-6 and J is TRBJ1-4; no clear D. CDR3 length: 16 residues. Trimming stripped 5 bases from V and 5 bases from J, with 18 bases between. Germline CDR1 SGHVS, CDR2 FNYEAQ. The CDR3: CASSLAGLRTNEKLFF. DNA for the CDR3: TGTGCCAGCAGCCTGGCGGGCCTCAGGACGAATGAAAAACTGTTTTTT.

The chain uses TRBV5-1 and TRBJ2-2, with D tentatively TRBD2 (5 bases). The V end lost 5 bases, the J end lost 4 bases, and 12 bases lay between the germline ends. CDR3 length: 14 residues. CDR1 is SGHRS and CDR2 is YFSETQ in the germline V gene. Here the CDR3 DNA reads TGCGCCAGCAGTAACACGGGATTCACCGGGGAGCTGTTTTTT. This codes for CASSNTGFTGELFF.

This clonotype occurred many times. The V call is TRBV7-8, the J call TRBJ1-5; D is undetermined. Trimming removed 1 base from V and 4 bases from J, with 20 bases in between. Germline assignment: CDR1 SGHVS and CDR2 FQNEAQ. The CDR3 is 18 residues long. This chain's CDR3 is CASSLEKDAGWGNQPQHF. CDR3 nucleotides: TGTGCCAGCAGCTTAGAAAAGGACGCGGGATGGGGTAATCAGCCCCAGCATTTT.

A few counts support this clonotype. V is TRBV5-1 and J is TRBJ2-7; no firm D call. CDR1 and CDR2 from the germline V gene are SGHRS and YFSETQ. V lost 0 bases to trimming and J lost 2 bases, with 9 bases between them. This CDR3 spans 14 amino acids. The CDR3 reads CASSLALAAYEQYF. The CDR3 DNA sequence: TGCGCCAGCAGCTTGGCCTTAGCTGCCTACGAGCAGTACTTC.

This clonotype showed up just a few times. This chain uses TRBV12-3 or TRBV12-4 with TRBJ1-2; 7 bases fit TRBD1. There are 13 residues in the CDR3. After removal of 6 bases from V and 4 bases from J, the junction contained 5 bases not matched to a gene. CDR3 in amino acids: CASSHRDSYGYTF. CDR3 sequence (DNA): TGTGCCAGCAGCCACCGGGACAGCTATGGCTACACCTTC.

Only a few counts were recorded for this clonotype. The chain is built from TRBV3-1 and TRBJ2-5; weak D call: TRBD2 (5 bases). The CDR3 has 15 residues. Looked up from germline, CDR1 is LGHDT and CDR2 is YNNKEL (reference sequence). V was trimmed by 1 base and J by 3 bases, leaving 12 bases between them. The DNA of the CDR3 is TGTGCCAGCAGCCAAGTTAGGGTCGGGGAAGAGACCCAGTACTTC. The encoded protein is CASSQVRVGEETQYF.

The chain employs TRBV4-1 and TRBJ1-3; D uncertain. The CDR3 is made up of 17 amino acids. The germline V gene has CDR1 MGHRA and CDR2 YSYEKL. Trimming removed 1 base at V and 1 base at J, with 14 bases between. Here the CDR3 DNA reads TGCGCCAGCAGCCAAGGACGGGTAGGAAGATCTGGAAACACCATATATTTT. Protein sequence: CASSQGRVGRSGNTIYF.

This clonotype was detected only a few times. The junction shows a germline mismatch at one end, possibly a read error. This chain uses TRBV20-1 with TRBJ2-3; TRBD2 aligns across 8 bases. Germline V gene data show CDR1 as DFQATT and CDR2 as SNEGSKA (reference sequence). The CDR3 runs to 13 residues. CDR3 residues: CSASGGGTNTQYF. In nucleotides, the CDR3 is TGCAGTGCTAGCGGGGGGGGCACAAATACGCAGTATTTT.

This chain uses TRBV4-1 with TRBJ2-3; possible D gene TRBD1, 5 bases. Trimming took 1 base from V and 0 from J, leaving 14 bases between them. Germline CDR1 is MGHRA and CDR2 is YSYEKL. The CDR3 contains 17 residues. CDR3 in amino acids: CASSQGVLGRSTDTQYF. CDR3 DNA sequence: TGCGCCAGCAGCCAAGGGGTTCTGGGGCGTAGCACAGATACGCAGTATTTT.

This clonotype showed up many times. The chain uses TRBV27 and TRBJ1-2; perhaps TRBD1 as D (6 bases). Germline V gives CDR1 MNHEY, CDR2 SMNVEV (reference sequence). V lost 6 bases, J lost 6 bases, and 17 bases lay in between. The CDR3 is made up of 14 amino acids. CDR3 sequence reads: CASRPEGEIDGYTF. Written as DNA, the CDR3 is TGTGCCAGCAGGCCGGAGGGGGAGATTGATGGCTACACCTTC.

This clonotype was recorded at least ten times. V and J are TRBV5-1 and TRBJ2-2; D gene ambiguous. There are 13 residues in the CDR3. The germline V gene encodes CDR1 SGHRS and CDR2 YFSETQ. V shed 1 base and J shed 5 bases, with 6 bases lying between them. CDR3 protein: CASSLSITGELFF. The CDR3 DNA is TGCGCCAGCAGCTTGTCCATAACCGGGGAGCTGTTTTTT.

This clonotype was picked up a small number of times. The chain links TRBV14 to TRBJ2-2, with 7 bases identical to TRBD1. The CDR3 has 15 residues. CDR1 is SGHDN and CDR2 is FVKESK in the germline V gene. Trimming removed 2 bases from V and 4 bases from J; junction bases left unmatched: 4. CDR3 sequence reads: CASSQRQGATGELFF. The CDR3 DNA sequence: TGTGCCAGCAGCCAACGACAGGGAGCCACCGGGGAGCTGTTTTTT.

This clonotype was detected ten times or more. This chain uses TRBV5-1 with TRBJ2-1; 7 nucleotides agree with TRBD2. The CDR3 is 13 amino acids. The junction had 5 bases not matched to a gene; V was cut back by 4 bases and J by 7 bases. Germline V gives CDR1 SGHRS, CDR2 YFSETQ. This chain's CDR3 is CASSPQAGNEQFF. DNA of the CDR3: TGCGCCAGCAGCCCCCAAGCGGGGAATGAGCAGTTCTTC.

This clonotype was counted only a few times. V and J are TRBV27 and TRBJ1-5; D is ambiguous. Germline V gene sequence: CDR1 MNHEY, CDR2 SMNVEV (reference sequence). This CDR3 spans 13 amino acids. Trimming shortened V by 6 bases and J by 0 bases, and 6 bases separated the two germline ends. Written as DNA, the CDR3 is TGTGCCAGCAGCCCTTATAGCAATCAGCCCCAGCATTTT. Translating it yields CASSPYSNQPQHF.

Details on this clonotype: A read error may produce the germline difference seen at one junction end. V and J are TRBV5-1 and TRBJ2-3, with TRBD2 as a possible D gene (6 bases). The CDR3 covers 15 residues. Germline V CDR1 and CDR2: SGHRS, YFSETQ. CDR3 residues: CANSLRPSVTDTQYF. The CDR3 DNA reads as TGCGCCAACAGCTTGAGGCCTAGCGTGACAGATACGCAGTATTTT.

The V gene is TRBV20-1, the J gene TRBJ2-1; 10 bases fit TRBD2. Germline V lookup: CDR1 DFQATT, CDR2 SNEGSKA (reference sequence). The CDR3 consists of 14 residues. V lost 5 bases to trimming and J lost 4 bases; unmatched junction nucleotides: 5. The CDR3 reads CSARSGGGYNEQFF. The CDR3 DNA sequence: TGCAGTGCTCGGAGCGGGGGGGGTTACAATGAGCAGTTCTTC.

Only a few counts were recorded for this clonotype. The rearrangement joins TRBV12-3 or TRBV12-4 to TRBJ1-6, with D unresolved. The CDR3 is 12 amino acids. V was shortened by 4 bases and J by 10 bases, with 8 bases between the two germline ends. The CDR3, as DNA: TGTGCCAGCAGTTATCAGCCCTCACCCCTCCACTTT. This codes for CASSYQPSPLHF.

V and J are TRBV29-1 and TRBJ1-2, with 8 bases identical to TRBD1. CDR1 is SQVTM, CDR2 ANQGSEA, per germline. The ends lost 7 bases at V and 7 bases at J; junction bases unmatched: 5. The CDR3 is made up of 11 amino acids. The CDR3 DNA follows: TGCAGCGCAACAGGGGGAGGTGGCTACACCTTC. It encodes CSATGGGGYTF.

This clonotype was seen only a few times. DNA for the CDR3: TGCGCCAGCAGCTTGGGGAGGGGATCGGGTGCTTTCTTT. Protein sequence: CASSLGRGSGAFF. The genes are TRBV5-1 and TRBJ1-1; perhaps TRBD1 as D (5 bases). The CDR3 totals 13 residues. CDR1 and CDR2 (germline): SGHRS, YFSETQ. V was pared by 0 bases and J by 11 bases, with 14 bases between.

This chain uses TRBV11-2 with TRBJ2-3; 8 positions match TRBD1. The CDR3 length is 16 residues. Trimming removed 3 bases from V and 2 bases from J; junction bases left unmatched: 7. The germline CDR1 and CDR2 sequences are SGHAT and FQNNGV. This CDR3 is CASSFGDRRYTDTQYF. The CDR3 DNA reads as TGTGCCAGCAGCTTTGGGGACAGGAGATACACAGATACGCAGTATTTT.

The rearrangement joins TRBV4-2 to TRBJ2-5, with 14 nucleotides matching TRBD2. Germline V gene data show CDR1 as LGHNA and CDR2 as YNFKEQ. The CDR3 contains 17 residues. V lost 2 bases and J lost 5; bases outside the gene matches: 7. The CDR3 region is CASSQNPGLAGEETQYF. In nucleotides, the CDR3 is TGTGCCAGCAGCCAAAACCCGGGACTAGCGGGAGAGGAGACCCAGTACTTC.